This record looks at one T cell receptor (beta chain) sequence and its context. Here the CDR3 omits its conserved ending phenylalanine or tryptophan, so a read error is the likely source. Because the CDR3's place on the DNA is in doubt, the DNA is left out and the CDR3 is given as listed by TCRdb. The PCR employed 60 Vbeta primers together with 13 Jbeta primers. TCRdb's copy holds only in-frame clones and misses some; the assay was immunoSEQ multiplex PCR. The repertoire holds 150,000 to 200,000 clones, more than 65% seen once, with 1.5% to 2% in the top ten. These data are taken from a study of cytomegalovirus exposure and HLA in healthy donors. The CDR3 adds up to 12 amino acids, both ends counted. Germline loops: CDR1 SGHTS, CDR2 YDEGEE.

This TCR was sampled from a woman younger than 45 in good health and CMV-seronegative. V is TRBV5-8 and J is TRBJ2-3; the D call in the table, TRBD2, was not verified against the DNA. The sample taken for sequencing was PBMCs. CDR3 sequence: CASSLSVPSEFG.